This T cell receptor (beta chain) is from a study of vaccination and CD4 T cells after COVID-19. In this sample, this clonotype turned up a few times. Antigen unknown. The CDR3 spans 13 residues. CDR1 and CDR2 (germline): LNHDA, SQIVND (reference sequence). The V end was cut by 6 bases, the J end by 4 bases, with 12 bases between. Cultured CD4+ T cell DNA was sequenced using the Oncomine TCR Beta short-read assay. TCRdb passed the PCR reads through MiXCR, listing each CDR3 protein once. The sample comprises about 15,000 distinct CDR3 sequences, 30% of which are singletons, and about 17% rests with the top ten. Treatment: 10-day PBMC culture with coronavirus spike peptide pools or control peptides (ViraFEST assay). First, ViraFEST expanded antigen-specific T cells with peptide pools, and next it sequenced the TCRs. A negative selection step was used to isolate CD4+ T cells once culture had run for 10 days.

The sequencing input was cultured CD4+ T cells from blood. The rearrangement uses TRBV19 and TRBJ2-5; D is possibly TRBD1 or TRBD2 (5 bases each). This receptor was taken from a human donor with COVID-19. CDR3 nucleotide sequence: TGTGCCAGTAGCCCGAGGGACGGAGAGACCCAGTACTTC. Its protein product is CASSPRDGETQYF.